The 15 T cell receptor beta chains in this list originate from one sample, sequenced in a study of T cells in women clearing cervical HPV infection. Profiling relied on immunoSEQ multiplex PCR, and the TCRdb table lists in-frame clones only, not all of them. There are roughly 30,000 clones in the sample, with more than 3% held by the top ten. Sequencing was performed on blood buffy coat. All receptors derive from a woman aged 18 to 75 with a cervical HPV16 infection that either progressed to CIN3+ or cleared (not recorded which).

A note on this clone: With the read ending 3 residues before the CDR3 end, the germline J gene is used to fill in that end. This chain joins TRBV23-1 and TRBJ1-5; D possibly corresponds to TRBD1 (5 bases). TRBV23-1 is an ORF; its function is uncertain. There are 15 residues in the CDR3. Trimming stripped 3 bases from V and 2 bases from J, with 11 bases between. CDR3 residues: CASSHPGGCNQPQHF. The CDR3 bases that were read are TGCGCCAGCAGTCACCCGGGGGGATGCAATCAGCCC.

Comment on this clone: The CDR3 is cut off 3 residues early in the read; its end comes from the germline J gene. The chain combines TRBV4-1 with TRBJ1-1, with 9 positions matching TRBD1. This CDR3 has 13 residues. CDR1 and CDR2 (germline): MGHRA, YSYEKL. CDR3 loop: CASGTGTGLVAFF. Incomplete CDR3 DNA: TGCGCCAGCGGGACCGGGACAGGGTTAGTA.

For this clone: The CDR3 is cut off 3 residues early in the read; its end comes from the germline J gene. The J gene is TRBJ2-1, the V gene TRBV7-8; 9 nucleotides match TRBD2. Unmatched junction bases numbered 8, after V lost 5 bases and J lost 3 bases. Germline CDR1 reads SGHVS; CDR2 reads FQNEAQ. This CDR3 spans 16 amino acids. The part of the CDR3 DNA that was read is TGTGCCAGCAGCAAACGTAGCGGGGGCCTCTACAATGAG. Its translation is CASSKRSGGLYNE. The full CDR3 reads CASSKRSGGLYNEQFF.

Concerning this clone itself: Germline and junction disagree at one end, which may indicate a read error. Sequencing ends 3 residues short of the CDR3 end; the germline J gene provides the rest. At the DNA level, this CDR3 is encoded by other sequences in the same sample as well. The chain employs TRBV20-1 and TRBJ2-2, with 7 bases lining up with TRBD1. Germline V gene lookup returns CDR1 DFQATT and CDR2 SNEGSKA (reference sequence). This CDR3 comprises 15 residues. CDR3 bases read: TGCAGTGCTAGGATCGGGACAGCGAACACCGGTGAG. Its translation is CSARIGTANTGE. The whole CDR3 reads CSARIGTANTGELFF.

A remark on this clone: The read stops 3 residues short of the end of the CDR3; the missing end is completed from the germline J gene. The chain joins TRBV18 to TRBJ2-4, with TRBD1 matching over 7 bases. Per the germline V gene, CDR1 is KGHSH and CDR2 is LQKENI. The CDR3 extends over 15 amino acids. The sequenced part of the CDR3 DNA is TGTGCCAGCTCACCCGGGCAGAACAGGGGAAGTGGT. Encoded protein: CASSPGQNRGSG. The entire CDR3 protein is CASSPGQNRGSGQYF.

In regard to this clone: The read finishes 3 residues shy of the CDR3 end, and the germline J gene is used to complete it. Other nucleotide sequences in the sample specify the same CDR3. The chain combines TRBV7-6 with TRBJ1-3, with unresolved D. The ends were cut back, 5 bases at V and 4 bases at J, with 6 bases in the middle. The germline gives CDR1 SGHVS, CDR2 FNYEAQ. The CDR3 is 12 residues long. The part of the CDR3 DNA that was read is TGTGCCAGCAGCCCTAGGGGAAACACC. Its protein product is CASSPRGNT. The complete CDR3 protein is CASSPRGNTIYF.

Comment on this clone: The CDR3 extends 3 residues past the end of the read, so its final part is completed from the germline J gene. The chain is built from TRBV12-5 and TRBJ2-2; D not resolved. Germline loops: CDR1 LGHNT, CDR2 FRNRAP. The length of the CDR3 is 15 residues. The CDR3 here is CASSTGSILNEKLFF. The sequenced part of the CDR3 DNA is TGTGCTAGTTCCACCGGTTCCATTCTTAATGAAAAG.

Points on this clone: The read is 3 residues too short to cover the CDR3 end, so that end is filled in from the germline J gene. The J gene is TRBJ2-2, the V gene TRBV7-6; TRBD2 aligns across 7 bases. Germline assignment: CDR1 SGHVS and CDR2 FNYEAQ. V dropped 5 bases and J dropped 5; count of bases not matched to a gene: 8. The CDR3 runs to 15 residues. The CDR3 reads CASSHPGGRTGELFF. The CDR3 DNA, read in part, is TGTGCCAGCAGCCACCCGGGGGGTCGAACCGGGGAG.

To note about this clone: From the germline J gene comes the end of the CDR3, since the read stops 3 residues before it. The chain joins TRBV15 to TRBJ2-2; D assignment may be TRBD1 or TRBD2 (6 bases each). The V end lost 5 bases, the J end lost 7 bases, and 17 bases lay between the germline ends. This CDR3 has 15 residues. In germline, CDR1 is LNHNV, CDR2 YYDKDF (reference sequence). This CDR3 reads CATSLRGGGGGELFF. The CDR3 DNA, read in part, is TGTGCCACCAGCCTACGTGGAGGGGGAGGCGGGGAG.

Concerning this clone: The missing CDR3 end, 3 residues past where the read stops, is filled in from the germline J gene. The sample has other DNA sequences that encode this CDR3 too. J is TRBJ1-2 and V is TRBV18, with D perhaps TRBD1 (5 bases). The length of the CDR3 is 17 residues. CDR1 is KGHSH and CDR2 is LQKENI in the germline V gene. CDR3 bases read: TGTGCCAGCTCCCCCCCTTTGGGGGGTGGATCCTACAATGAC. Its translation: CASSPPLGGGSYND. The full-length CDR3 reads as CASSPPLGGGSYNDYTF.

Concerning this clone itself: The CDR3 end is not reached by the read, which stops 3 residues before it; the germline J gene fills it in. The V call is TRBV12-3 or TRBV12-4, the J call TRBJ1-1; no definite D call. V was shortened by 6 bases and J by 7 bases, with 9 bases between the two germline ends. The CDR3 is made up of 11 amino acids. The sequenced CDR3 bases are TGTGCCAGCAGCCTCCGGTTTGAA. Protein: CASSLRFE. The entire CDR3 is CASSLRFEAFF.

With regard to this clone: The sequence runs out 3 residues before the end of the CDR3; the remainder is reconstructed from the germline J gene. The genes are TRBV19 and TRBJ2-4; TRBD2 agrees at 7 bases. CDR1 is LNHDA, CDR2 SQIVND, per germline (reference sequence). The CDR3 covers 12 residues. The CDR3 here is CASSHGGYGQYF. CDR3 DNA (partial): TGTGCCAGTAGTCACGGGGGGTACGGT. Combining the CDR3 with reference TRBV19 and TRBJ2-4 gives the whole variable domain DGGITQSPKYLFRKEGQNVTLSCEQNLNHDAMYWYRQDPGQGLRLIYYSQIVNDFQKGDIAEGYSVSREKKESFPLTVTSAQKNPTAFYLCASSHGGYGQYFGAGTRLSVL.

Turning to this clone: Coverage ceases 3 residues before the CDR3 finishes, and the germline J gene fills in the end. This chain links TRBV29-1 with TRBJ2-2; TRBD1 matches 9 bases. This CDR3 has 14 amino acids. V gave up 7 bases and J gave up 0 bases; unmatched junction bases: 3. CDR1 and CDR2 (germline): SQVTM, ANQGSEA. CDR3 loop: CSARTGANTGELFF. CDR3 bases read: TGCAGCGCCCGGACAGGGGCGAACACCGGGGAG.

As to this clone: Read coverage stops 3 residues before the CDR3 terminus; the germline J gene supplies the remainder. The J gene is TRBJ2-5, the V gene TRBV7-6, with 8 bases identical to TRBD2. Per germline, CDR1 SGHVS and CDR2 FNYEAQ. V lost 5 bases to trimming and J lost 4 bases; unmatched junction nucleotides: 6. The CDR3 totals 14 residues. CDR3 DNA, as far as it was read: TGTGCCAGCAGCGCGGGGGGTCGTGGAGAGACC. It translates to CASSAGGRGET. The full CDR3 reads CASSAGGRGETQYF.

Regarding this clone: The read falls 3 residues short of the CDR3 end, and the missing part is taken from the germline J gene. The chain recombines TRBV20-1 with TRBJ1-2; possibly TRBD1 for D (5 bases). V lost 0 bases and J lost 0, with 8 bases in between. The length of the CDR3 is 14 residues. Germline loops: CDR1 DFQATT, CDR2 SNEGSKA (reference sequence). The DNA read from the CDR3 is TGCAGTGCTAGAGATGGGGGGGCTAACTATGGC. As protein: CSARDGGANYG. The full-length CDR3 reads as CSARDGGANYGYTF.